This T cell receptor beta chain comes out of a study of PD-1 blockade in classical Hodgkin lymphoma. TCRdb's copy holds only in-frame clones and misses some; the assay was immunoSEQ multiplex PCR. The sample holds approximately 45,000 clones; around three fifths are singletons and the top ten take about 3%. Specified time point: cycle 4 day 1 (C4D1), after less than 7 weeks of nivolumab. Autologous stem cell transplantation was followed by relapse in every patient, and brentuximab vedotin exposure varied. Germline lookup yields CDR1 MDHEN and CDR2 SYDVKM. V dropped 3 bases and J dropped 7 bases, with 6 bases sitting between them. CDR3 size: 11 residues.

Material: peripheral blood mononuclear cells (PBMCs), obtained before the fourth cycle of nivolumab. This sequence was found in a human donor with classical Hodgkin lymphoma. The chain recombines TRBV28 with TRBJ1-2, with D possibly being TRBD1 (5 bases). The CDR3 DNA reads as TGTGCCAGCAGTTTGAGGGGTGGCTACACCTTC. Protein sequence: CASSLRGGYTF.